These T cell receptor beta chains were read from a single sample in a study of cytomegalovirus exposure and HLA in healthy donors. TCRdb's table, derived via immunoSEQ multiplex PCR, lists solely in-frame clones and lacks some. The sample records some 130,000 clones, 75% to 85% being singletons. Source material: PBMCs. These TCRs come from a male donor in good health and CMV-seronegative. CDR3s include the opening cysteine and the closing phenylalanine or tryptophan.

TRBJ2-2	TRBV6-1	CASSEEIGGAGELFF
TRBJ1-1	TRBV11-2	CASSLLPGDPTEAFF
TRBJ2-7	TRBV30	CAWSPAGTEFYEQYF
TRBJ2-1	TRBV19	CASSIVPTGPGHSSRGNNEQFF
TRBJ2-3	TRBV4-3	CASSQEDIGFDTQYF
TRBJ1-1	TRBV28	CASSNRKIGTEAFF
TRBJ2-1	TRBV18	CASSRPLAGAGYNEQFF
TRBJ2-7	TRBV6-7	CASSSSRGGRRNEQYF
TRBJ2-2	TRBV19	CASSIGLAGGSDTGELFF
TRBJ2-2	TRBV6-1	CASSDLLNTGELFF
TRBJ1-6	TRBV7-9	CSSSARQGSRVHF
TRBJ1-5	TRBV28	CASSLPAPARVNQPQHF
-	TRBV7-8	CASSLAIDYEQYF
TRBJ2-3	TRBV7-2	CASSLVTASGDTQYF
TRBJ2-7	TRBV7-6	CASSLGQGAYEQYF
TRBJ2-3	TRBV2	CASSDPLEGTQYF
TRBJ1-2	TRBV25-1	CASSDGQALLRGGYTF
TRBJ2-1	TRBV10-3	CAISDPQGQPYNEQFF
TRBJ2-7	TRBV27	CASSFQQGRKQYF
TRBJ2-3	TRBV11-2	CASSLAGVSDTQYF
TRBJ1-5	TRBV30	CAWSVLPGDQPQHF